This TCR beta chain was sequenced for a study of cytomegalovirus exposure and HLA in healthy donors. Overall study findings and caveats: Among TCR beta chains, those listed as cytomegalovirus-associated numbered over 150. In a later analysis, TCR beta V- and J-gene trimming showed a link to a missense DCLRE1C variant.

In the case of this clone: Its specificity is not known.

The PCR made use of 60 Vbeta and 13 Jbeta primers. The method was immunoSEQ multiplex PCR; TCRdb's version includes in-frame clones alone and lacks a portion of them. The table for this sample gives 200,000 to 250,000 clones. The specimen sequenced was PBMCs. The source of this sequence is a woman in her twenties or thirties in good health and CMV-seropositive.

Here the CDR3 reads CASSLWGGENNQPQHF. In DNA, the CDR3 is TGCGCCAGCAGCTTGTGGGGAGGGGAGAACAATCAGCCCCAGCATTTT. The V and J genes are TRBV5-1 and TRBJ1-5, with D perhaps matching TRBD1 (5 bases). This CDR3 contains 16 residues. Trimming took 1 base from V and 3 from J, leaving 14 bases between them. Germline-derived CDR1 and CDR2 are SGHRS and YFSETQ.